What follows is one T cell receptor beta chain and its context. No antigen is known for it. This record belongs to a study of T cells in localized non-small cell lung cancer. Broader study findings: Tumor trailed uninvolved adjacent lung in T cell clonality, which peaked there. Investigators sequenced only a single tumor region, leaving heterogeneity possible.

Sequencing was performed with immunoSEQ multiplex PCR; in TCRdb, only in-frame clones are kept and a portion is missing. This sample carries tens of thousands of clones, roughly nine tenths of them seen once, and the ten largest clones take 21%. This sequence originates from a male donor older than 55 with stage III squamous cell lung carcinoma. Source: peripheral blood, taken before any cancer treatment.

CDR3 residues: CASSIDGWGLAGSGPGELFF. The CDR3 bases are TGTGCCAGTAGTATAGATGGATGGGGACTAGCAGGTTCCGGGCCCGGGGAGCTGTTTTTT. This chain joins TRBV19 and TRBJ2-2, with 9 positions matching TRBD2. The CDR3 extends over 20 amino acids. V lost 0 bases to trimming and J lost 6 bases; unmatched junction nucleotides: 17. The germline CDR1 and CDR2 sequences are LNHDA and SQIVND (reference sequence).